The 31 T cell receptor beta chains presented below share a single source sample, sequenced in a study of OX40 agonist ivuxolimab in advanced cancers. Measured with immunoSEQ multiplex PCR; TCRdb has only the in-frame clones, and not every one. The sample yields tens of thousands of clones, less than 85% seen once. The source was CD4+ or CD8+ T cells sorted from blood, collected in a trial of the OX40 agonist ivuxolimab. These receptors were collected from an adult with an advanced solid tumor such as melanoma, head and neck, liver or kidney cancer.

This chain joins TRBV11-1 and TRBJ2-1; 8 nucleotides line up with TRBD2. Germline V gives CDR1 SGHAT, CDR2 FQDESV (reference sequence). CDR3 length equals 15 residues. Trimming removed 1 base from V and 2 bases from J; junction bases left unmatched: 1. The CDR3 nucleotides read TGTGCCAGCAGCTTAGGGCGGGGGGCCTACAATGAGCAGTTCTTC. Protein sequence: CASSLGRGAYNEQFF.

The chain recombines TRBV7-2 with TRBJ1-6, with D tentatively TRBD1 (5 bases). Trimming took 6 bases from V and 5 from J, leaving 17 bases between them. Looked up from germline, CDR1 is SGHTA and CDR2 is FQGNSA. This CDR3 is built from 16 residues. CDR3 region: CASSELQDRNNSPLHF. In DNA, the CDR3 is TGTGCCAGCAGTGAGTTACAGGACCGCAATAATTCACCCCTCCACTTT.

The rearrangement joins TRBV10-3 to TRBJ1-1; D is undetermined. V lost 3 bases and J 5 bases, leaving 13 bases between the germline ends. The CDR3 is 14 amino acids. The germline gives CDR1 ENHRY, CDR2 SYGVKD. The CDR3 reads CAISDPASGTEAFF. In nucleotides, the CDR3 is TGTGCCATCAGTGACCCTGCATCGGGGACTGAAGCTTTCTTT.

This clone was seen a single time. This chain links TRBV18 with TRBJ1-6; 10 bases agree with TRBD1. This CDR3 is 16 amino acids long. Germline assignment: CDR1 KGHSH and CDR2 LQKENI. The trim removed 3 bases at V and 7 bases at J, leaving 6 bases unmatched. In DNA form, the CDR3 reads TGTGCCAGCTCACCCGAAACGACAGGGGGCAATTCACCCCTCCACTTT. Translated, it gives CASSPETTGGNSPLHF.

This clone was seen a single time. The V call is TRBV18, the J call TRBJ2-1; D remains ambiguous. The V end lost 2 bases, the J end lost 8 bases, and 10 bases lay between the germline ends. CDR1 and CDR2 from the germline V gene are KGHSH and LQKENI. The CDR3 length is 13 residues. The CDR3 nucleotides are TGTGCCAGCTCACCAGAAGTTGTCGATGAGCAGTTCTTC. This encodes CASSPEVVDEQFF. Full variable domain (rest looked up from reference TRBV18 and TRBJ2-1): NAGVMQNPRHLVRRRGQEARLRCSPMKGHSHVYWYRQLPEEGLKFMVYLQKENIIDESGMPKERFSAEFPKEGPSILRIQQVVRGDSAAYFCASSPEVVDEQFFGPGTRLTVL.

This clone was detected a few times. Written as DNA, the CDR3 is TGTGCCAGCAGTTTATCGACTAGCGGGGGGGAAGAGACCCAGTACTTC. It codes for CASSLSTSGGEETQYF. The rearrangement links TRBV27 to TRBJ2-5, with 14 bases aligning to TRBD2. Germline loops: CDR1 MNHEY, CDR2 SMNVEV (reference sequence). Losses at the gene ends were 0 bases for V and 3 bases for J; bases not matched to a gene: 0. This CDR3 comprises 16 residues.

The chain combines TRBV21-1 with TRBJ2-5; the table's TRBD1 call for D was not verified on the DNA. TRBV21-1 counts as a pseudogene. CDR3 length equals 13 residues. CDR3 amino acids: CARNRDSQETQYF. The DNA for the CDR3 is TGTGCCAGAAACCGGGACAGCCAAGAGACCCAGTACTTC.

The CDR3 region is CASSPTGQITLGANVLTF. CDR3 nucleotide sequence: TGTGCCAGCAGCCCTACGGGACAGATAACCCTGGGGGCCAACGTCCTGACTTTC. The J gene is TRBJ2-6, the V gene TRBV7-9; 7 bases align to TRBD1. Trimming took 5 bases from V and 4 from J; bases not matched to a gene: 14. This CDR3 contains 18 residues. The germline gives CDR1 SEHNR, CDR2 FQNEAQ (reference sequence).

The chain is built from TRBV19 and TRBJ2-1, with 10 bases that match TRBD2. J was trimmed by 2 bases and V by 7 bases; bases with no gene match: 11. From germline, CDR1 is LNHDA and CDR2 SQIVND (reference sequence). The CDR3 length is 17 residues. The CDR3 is CASIPYLAGDPYNEQFF. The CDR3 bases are TGTGCCAGTATCCCCTATCTAGCGGGAGACCCCTACAATGAGCAGTTCTTC.

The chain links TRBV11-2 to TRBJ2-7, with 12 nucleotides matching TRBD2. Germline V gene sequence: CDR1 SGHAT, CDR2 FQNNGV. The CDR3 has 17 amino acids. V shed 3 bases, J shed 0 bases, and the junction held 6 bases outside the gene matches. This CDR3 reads CASSFWRLAGASYEQYF. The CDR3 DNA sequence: TGTGCCAGCAGCTTCTGGAGACTAGCGGGGGCCTCCTACGAGCAGTACTTC.

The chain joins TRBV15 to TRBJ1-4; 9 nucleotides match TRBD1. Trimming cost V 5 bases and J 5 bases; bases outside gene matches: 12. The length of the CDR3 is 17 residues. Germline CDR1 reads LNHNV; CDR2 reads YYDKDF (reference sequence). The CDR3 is CATSARTWTGDNEKLFF. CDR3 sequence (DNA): TGTGCCACCAGCGCCAGAACCTGGACAGGGGACAATGAAAAACTGTTTTTT.

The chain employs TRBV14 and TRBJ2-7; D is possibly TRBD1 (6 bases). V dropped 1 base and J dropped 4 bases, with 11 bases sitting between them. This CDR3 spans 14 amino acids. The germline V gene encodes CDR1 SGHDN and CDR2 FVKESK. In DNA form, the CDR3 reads TGTGCCAGCAGCCAAGTGGACAGAGAATACGAGCAGTACTTC. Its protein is CASSQVDREYEQYF. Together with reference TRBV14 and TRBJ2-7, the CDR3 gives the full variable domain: EAGVTQFPSHSVIEKGQTVTLRCDPISGHDNLYWYRRVMGKEIKFLLHFVKESKQDESGMPNNRFLAERTGGTYSTLKVQPAELEDSGVYFCASSQVDREYEQYFGPGTRLTVT.

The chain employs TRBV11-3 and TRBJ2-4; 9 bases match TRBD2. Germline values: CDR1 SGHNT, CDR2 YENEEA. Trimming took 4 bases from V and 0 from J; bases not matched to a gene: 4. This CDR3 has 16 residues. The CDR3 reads CASSSTSGLAKNIQYF. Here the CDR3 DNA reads TGTGCCAGCAGCTCGACTAGCGGTCTAGCCAAAAACATTCAGTACTTC.

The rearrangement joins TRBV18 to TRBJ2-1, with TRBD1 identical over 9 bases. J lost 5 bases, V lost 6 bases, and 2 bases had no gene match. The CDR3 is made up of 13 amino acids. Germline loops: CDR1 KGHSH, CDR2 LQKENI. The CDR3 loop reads CASSGTGNNEQFF. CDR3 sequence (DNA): TGTGCCAGCTCCGGGACAGGGAACAATGAGCAGTTCTTC.

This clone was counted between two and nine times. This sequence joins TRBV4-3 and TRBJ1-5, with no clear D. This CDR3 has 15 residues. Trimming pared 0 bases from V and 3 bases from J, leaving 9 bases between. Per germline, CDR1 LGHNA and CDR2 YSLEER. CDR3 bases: TGCGCCAGCAGCCAAGATACCAGGTACAATCAGCCCCAGCATTTT. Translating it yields CASSQDTRYNQPQHF.

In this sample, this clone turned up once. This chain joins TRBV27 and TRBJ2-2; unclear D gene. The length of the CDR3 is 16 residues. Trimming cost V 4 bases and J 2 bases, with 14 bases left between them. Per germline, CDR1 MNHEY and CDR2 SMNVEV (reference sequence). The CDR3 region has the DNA TGTGCCAGCAGTTCTTTAATGACACAAAACACCGGGGAGCTGTTTTTT. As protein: CASSSLMTQNTGELFF.

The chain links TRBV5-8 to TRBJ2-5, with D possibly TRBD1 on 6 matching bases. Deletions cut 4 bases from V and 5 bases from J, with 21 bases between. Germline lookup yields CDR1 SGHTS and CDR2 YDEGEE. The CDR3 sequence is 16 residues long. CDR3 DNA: TGTGCCAGCAGCCCCCTCACGACAGGACTCGGGGAGACCCAGTACTTC. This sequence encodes CASSPLTTGLGETQYF.

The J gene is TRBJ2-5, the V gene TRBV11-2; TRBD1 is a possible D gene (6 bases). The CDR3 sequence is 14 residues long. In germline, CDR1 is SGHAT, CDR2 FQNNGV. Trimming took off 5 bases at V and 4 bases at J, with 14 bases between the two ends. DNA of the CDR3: TGTGCCAGCAGCCCGGACAGCGTACGAGAGACCCAGTACTTC. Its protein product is CASSPDSVRETQYF.

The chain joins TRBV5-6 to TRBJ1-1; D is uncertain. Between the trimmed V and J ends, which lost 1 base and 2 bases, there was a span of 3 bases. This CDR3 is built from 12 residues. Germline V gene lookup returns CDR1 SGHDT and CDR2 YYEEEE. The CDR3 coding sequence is TGTGCCAGCAGCTTGTCCAACACTGAAGCTTTCTTT. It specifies CASSLSNTEAFF.

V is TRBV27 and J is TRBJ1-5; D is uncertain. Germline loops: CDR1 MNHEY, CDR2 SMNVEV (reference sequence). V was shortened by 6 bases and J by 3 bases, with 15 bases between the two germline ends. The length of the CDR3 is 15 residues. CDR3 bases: TGTGCCAGCAGCCCGTGGGAGGGCGTCAATCAGCCCCAGCATTTT. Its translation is CASSPWEGVNQPQHF.

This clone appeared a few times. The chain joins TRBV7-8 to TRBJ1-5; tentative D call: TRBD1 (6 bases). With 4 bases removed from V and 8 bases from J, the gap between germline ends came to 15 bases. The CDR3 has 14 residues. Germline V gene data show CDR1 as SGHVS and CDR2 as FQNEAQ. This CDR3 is CASSYQTGREPQHF. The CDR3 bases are TGTGCCAGCAGCTACCAAACAGGGAGGGAGCCCCAGCATTTT.

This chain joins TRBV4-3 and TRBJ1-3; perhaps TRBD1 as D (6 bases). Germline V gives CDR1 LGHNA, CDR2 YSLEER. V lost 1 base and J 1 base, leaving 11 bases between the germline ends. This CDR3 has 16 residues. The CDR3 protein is CASSQADRISGNTIYF. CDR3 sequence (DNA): TGCGCCAGCAGCCAAGCCGACAGGATTTCTGGAAACACCATATATTTT.

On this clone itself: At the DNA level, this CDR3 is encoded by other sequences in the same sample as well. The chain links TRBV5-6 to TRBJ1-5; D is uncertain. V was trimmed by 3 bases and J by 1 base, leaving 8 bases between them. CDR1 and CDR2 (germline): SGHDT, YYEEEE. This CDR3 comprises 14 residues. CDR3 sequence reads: CASSSGVSNQPQHF. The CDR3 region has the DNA TGTGCCAGCAGCTCGGGTGTGAGCAATCAGCCCCAGCATTTT. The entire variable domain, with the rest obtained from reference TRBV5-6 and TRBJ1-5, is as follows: DAGVTQSPTHLIKTRGQQVTLRCSPKSGHDTVSWYQQALGQGPQFIFQYYEEEERQRGNFPDRFSGHQFPNYSSELNVNALLLGDSALYLCASSSGVSNQPQHFGDGTRLSIL.

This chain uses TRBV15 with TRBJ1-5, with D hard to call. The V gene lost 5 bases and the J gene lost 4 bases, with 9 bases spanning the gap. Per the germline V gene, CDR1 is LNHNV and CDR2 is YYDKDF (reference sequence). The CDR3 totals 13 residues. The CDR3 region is CATSGEGNQPQHF. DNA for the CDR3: TGTGCCACCAGCGGGGAAGGGAATCAGCCCCAGCATTTT.

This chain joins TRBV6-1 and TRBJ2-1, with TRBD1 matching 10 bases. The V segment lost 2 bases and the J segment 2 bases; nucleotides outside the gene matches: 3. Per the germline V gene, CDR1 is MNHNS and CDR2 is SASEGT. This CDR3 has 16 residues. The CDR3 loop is CASSEWTGGTYNEQFF. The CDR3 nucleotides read TGTGCCAGCAGTGAATGGACAGGGGGAACCTACAATGAGCAGTTCTTC.

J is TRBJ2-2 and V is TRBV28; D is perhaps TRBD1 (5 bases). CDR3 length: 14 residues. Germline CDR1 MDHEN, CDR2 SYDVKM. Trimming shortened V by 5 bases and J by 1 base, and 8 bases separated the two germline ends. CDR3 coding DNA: TGTGCCAGCAGTCCCACAGGGAACACCGGGGAGCTGTTTTTT. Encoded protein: CASSPTGNTGELFF.

CDR3 in DNA: TGTGCCAGCAGCTTTGTGAACACTGAAGCTTTCTTT. It is translated as CASSFVNTEAFF. V usage is TRBV7-9 and J usage is TRBJ1-1; D remains unclear. The CDR3 has 12 amino acids. CDR1 and CDR2 from the germline V gene are SEHNR and FQNEAQ (reference sequence). The germline V and J ends were trimmed by 3 bases and 0 bases, with 2 bases remaining between them.

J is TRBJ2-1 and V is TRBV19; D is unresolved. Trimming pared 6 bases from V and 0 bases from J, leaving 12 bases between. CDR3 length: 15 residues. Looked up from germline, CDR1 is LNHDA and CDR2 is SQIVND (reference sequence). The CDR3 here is CASSPTSSSYNEQFF. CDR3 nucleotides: TGTGCCAGTAGCCCGACGTCGAGCTCCTACAATGAGCAGTTCTTC.

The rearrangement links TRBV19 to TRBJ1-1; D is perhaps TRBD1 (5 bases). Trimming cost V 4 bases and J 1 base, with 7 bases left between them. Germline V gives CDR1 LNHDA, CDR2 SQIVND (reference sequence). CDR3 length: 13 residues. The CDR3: CASSNQGNTEAFF. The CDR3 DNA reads TGTGCCAGTAGTAATCAGGGGAACACTGAAGCTTTCTTT.

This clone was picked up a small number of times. This CDR3 is CASSSYRDRSYEQYF. CDR3 in DNA: TGTGCCAGCAGCTCCTACAGGGACAGATCCTACGAGCAGTACTTC. The gene calls are TRBV7-8 and TRBJ2-7; 7 nucleotides agree with TRBD1. The CDR3 has 15 residues. Germline V gives CDR1 SGHVS, CDR2 FQNEAQ. The ends lost 4 bases at V and 1 base at J; junction bases unmatched: 7.

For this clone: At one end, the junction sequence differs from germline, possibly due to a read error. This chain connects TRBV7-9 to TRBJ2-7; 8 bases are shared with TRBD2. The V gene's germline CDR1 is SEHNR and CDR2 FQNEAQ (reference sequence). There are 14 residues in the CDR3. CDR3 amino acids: CANSIGLASYEQYF. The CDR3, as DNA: TGTGCCAACAGCATAGGACTAGCTTCCTACGAGCAGTACTTC.